In its sample, the clone carrying this T cell receptor beta chain was seen many times. Antigen specificity is unknown. The data were taken from a study of T cells in Graves' hyperthyroidism and ophthalmopathy. The study, taken as a whole, reports: Most clonotypes expanded in the thyroid (above 0.001) were also present in blood. The model's output predicted ophthalmopathy at a median of 6.5 months prior to onset.

The CDR3 loop spans 16 amino acids. With 0 bases clipped from V and 9 bases from J, the junction kept 10 bases outside the gene matches. The germline gives CDR1 SGHAT, CDR2 FQNNGV. Ophthalmopathy cases scored 3 or more on the Clinical Activity Score and 4 or more on NOSPECS grade, with duration below 3 months. TCR beta CDR3 sequences were amplified from RNA transcripts. When the TCR CDR3 underwent first-round RT-PCR, the HTBI primer set was used. Using its own MiXCR run on the multiplex PCR reads, TCRdb lists one record per CDR3 protein. The sample shows hundreds of thousands of distinct CDR3 sequences, roughly 14% of them seen only once.

The V gene is TRBV11-2, the J gene TRBJ2-2; 7 bases are a match to TRBD2. This receptor was identified in a woman in her thirties or forties with Graves' ophthalmopathy. The material sequenced was blood. In DNA, the CDR3 is TGTGCCAGCAGCTTAGATGGGAGGGTAGTGGGCCGGGAGCTGTTTTTT. Translating gives CASSLDGRVVGRELFF.